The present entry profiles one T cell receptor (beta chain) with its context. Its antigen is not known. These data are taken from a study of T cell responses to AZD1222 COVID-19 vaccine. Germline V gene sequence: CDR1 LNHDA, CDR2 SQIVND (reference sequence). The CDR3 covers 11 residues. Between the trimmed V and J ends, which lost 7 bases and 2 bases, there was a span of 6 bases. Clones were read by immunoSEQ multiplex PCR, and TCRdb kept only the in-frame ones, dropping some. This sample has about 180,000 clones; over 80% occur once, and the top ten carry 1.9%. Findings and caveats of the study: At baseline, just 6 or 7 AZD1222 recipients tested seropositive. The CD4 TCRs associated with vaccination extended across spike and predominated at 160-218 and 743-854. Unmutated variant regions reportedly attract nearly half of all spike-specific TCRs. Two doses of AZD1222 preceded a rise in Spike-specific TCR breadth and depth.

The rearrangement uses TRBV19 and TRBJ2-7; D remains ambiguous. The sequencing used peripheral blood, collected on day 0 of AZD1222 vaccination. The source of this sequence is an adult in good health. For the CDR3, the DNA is TGTGCCAGTACGGACGCCTACGAGCAGTACTTC. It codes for CASTDAYEQYF.